A selection of T cell receptor beta chains follows, all from one sample in a study of blood T cell repertoires in COVID-19. Sequencing used immunoSEQ multiplex PCR; TCRdb keeps in-frame clones, though not all of them. The table includes about 240,000 clones, approximately 82% detected once. Material for sequencing was peripheral blood. The source of these receptors is a woman younger than 30 with acute or convalescent COVID-19. Each CDR3 is given with its conserved first and last residue. The D gene is left open where the match is weak. Clone sizes are given selectively: once, few, many, or a class where the clone is expanded.

>TRBD1|.|TRBV4-3|TRBJ1-4
CASSHPDRPGNEKLFF
TGCGCCAGCAGCCACCCGGACAGGCCGGGAAATGAAAAACTGTTTTTT
>.|.|TRBV28|TRBJ2-1
CASSSAGKPYNEQFF
TGTGCCAGCAGTTCGGCAGGGAAACCCTACAATGAGCAGTTCTTC
>TRBD1|.|TRBV7-2|TRBJ1-5
CASSFGAQGLGQPQHF
TGTGCCAGCAGTTTCGGGGCACAGGGGCTCGGTCAGCCCCAGCATTTT
>.|.|TRBV7-2|TRBJ1-5
CASSPIPGDQPQHF
TGTGCCAGCAGCCCCATCCCCGGGGATCAGCCCCAGCATTTT
>.|.|TRBV13|TRBJ1-1
CASSTGGGGWLNTEAFF
TGTGCCAGCAGCACAGGCGGCGGGGGATGGTTGAACACTGAAGCTTTCTTT
>TRBD2|.|TRBV14|TRBJ2-5
CASSFIAGGKETQYF
TGTGCCAGCAGTTTCATAGCGGGAGGGAAAGAGACCCAGTACTTC
>TRBD2|.|TRBV19|TRBJ2-3
CASRASGSTDTQYF
TGTGCCAGTAGGGCTAGCGGGAGCACAGATACGCAGTATTTT
>TRBD1|.|TRBV9|TRBJ2-4
CASSLRGGFENIQYF
TGTGCCAGCAGCCTAAGAGGGGGCTTCGAAAACATTCAGTACTTC
>.|few|TRBV7-2|TRBJ1-6
CASSYQVLARIFNSPLHF
TGTGCCAGCAGCTATCAGGTGTTGGCTCGTATTTTTAATTCACCCCTCCACTTT
>TRBD2|.|TRBV15|TRBJ2-5
CATSSFLAGVMGETQYF
TGTGCCACCAGCAGCTTTCTAGCGGGAGTTATGGGAGAGACCCAGTACTTC
>.|.|TRBV7-2|TRBJ2-5
CASSPGSQETQYF
TGTGCCAGCAGCCCGGGGAGCCAAGAGACCCAGTACTTC
>.|few|TRBV5-1|TRBJ2-7
CASSLAGTRTYEQYF
TGCGCCAGCAGCTTGGCCGGGACAAGAACCTACGAGCAGTACTTC
>TRBD2|.|TRBV24-1|TRBJ2-1
CATSDPTRTSGFLNEQFF
TGTGCCACCAGTGATCCGACCCGGACTAGCGGGTTCCTCAATGAGCAGTTCTTC
>.|few|TRBV29-1|TRBJ2-7
CSGGERRYEQYF
TGCAGCGGAGGCGAGCGGCGCTACGAGCAGTACTTC
>.|.|TRBV3-1/TRBV3-2|TRBJ2-5
CASSQDLETQYF
TGTGCCAGCAGCCAAGATCTTGAGACCCAGTACTTC
>TRBD2|many|TRBV19|TRBJ2-7
CASSRLAGELSEQYF
TGTGCCAGTAGTAGACTAGCGGGAGAGCTCTCCGAGCAGTACTTC
>TRBD2|.|TRBV4-2|TRBJ2-1
CASSQGAGGDYNEQFF
TGTGCCAGCAGCCAGGGAGCGGGAGGAGACTACAATGAGCAGTTCTTC
>TRBD2|.|TRBV5-1|TRBJ2-1
CASSPSGRSVEQFF
TGCGCCAGCAGCCCGAGCGGGAGATCTGTTGAGCAGTTCTTC
>.|once|TRBV6-2/TRBV6-3|TRBJ2-7
CASSYALAASSYEQYF
TGTGCCAGCAGTTACGCTTTAGCGGCCTCCTCCTACGAGCAGTACTTC
>TRBD2|.|TRBV10-3|TRBJ2-1
CAISLTSGGMNEQFF
TGTGCCATCAGCCTGACTAGCGGGGGCATGAATGAGCAGTTCTTC
>.|.|TRBV5-6|TRBJ2-1
CASSFYWEQFF
TGTGCCAGCAGCTTTTACTGGGAGCAGTTCTTC
>TRBD1|once|TRBV7-9|TRBJ1-1
CASSERGGLGTEAFF
TGTGCCAGCAGCGAGAGAGGGGGCTTAGGGACTGAAGCTTTCTTT
>.|.|TRBV10-3|TRBJ2-4
CAISESTGSGIAKNIQYF
TGTGCCATCAGTGAGTCGACCGGGTCGGGAATAGCCAAAAACATTCAGTACTTC
>.|.|TRBV28|TRBJ2-7
CASSPRDNSYEQYF
TGTGCCAGCAGTCCCCGGGACAACTCCTACGAGCAGTACTTC